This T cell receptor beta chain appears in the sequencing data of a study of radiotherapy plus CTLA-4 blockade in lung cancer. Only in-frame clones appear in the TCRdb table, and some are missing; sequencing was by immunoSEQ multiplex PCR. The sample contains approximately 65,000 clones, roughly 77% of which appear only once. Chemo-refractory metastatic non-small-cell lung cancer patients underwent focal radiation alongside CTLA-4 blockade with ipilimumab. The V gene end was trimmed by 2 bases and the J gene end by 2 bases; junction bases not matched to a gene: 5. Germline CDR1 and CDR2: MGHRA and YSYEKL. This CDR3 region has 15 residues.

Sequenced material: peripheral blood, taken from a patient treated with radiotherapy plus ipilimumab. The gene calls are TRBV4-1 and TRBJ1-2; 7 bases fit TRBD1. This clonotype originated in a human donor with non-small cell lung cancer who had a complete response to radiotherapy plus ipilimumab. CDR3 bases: TGCGCCAGCAGCCAACGGGCAGGGGGAAACTATGGCTACACCTTC. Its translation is CASSQRAGGNYGYTF.